A selection of T cell receptor beta chains follows, all from one sample in a study of regulatory T cells in long-lasting Graves disease. TCRdb passed the multiplex PCR reads through MiXCR, listing each CDR3 protein once. In the table there are some 440,000 distinct CDR3 sequences, less than 25% of which are singletons. Source: peripheral blood mononuclear cells (PBMCs), taken when the disease was refractory, from a patient treated with antithyroid drugs. The receptors come from a female donor with Graves disease. CDR3s include the opening cysteine and the closing phenylalanine or tryptophan. A D gene is named only where the DNA matches it firmly. Clone size is not always given. Where it is, it says once, few, many or a class for expanded clones.

abundance	v_gene	j_gene	d_gene	CDR3nt	CDR3aa
many	TRBV28	TRBJ1-1	.	TGTGCCAGCAGTTTACTAGGGGACACTGAAGCTTTCTTT	CASSLLGDTEAFF
many	TRBV11-1	TRBJ2-7	TRBD2	TGTGCCAGCAGCGGGACTAGCTCCTACGAGCAGTACTTC	CASSGTSSYEQYF
few	TRBV11-2	TRBJ2-7	TRBD2	TGTGCCAGCAGCTTAATTTCCGGACTAGCGACCGAGCAGTACTTC	CASSLISGLATEQYF
few	TRBV29-1	TRBJ2-1	TRBD2	TGCAGCGTTGAGGGGGGTGGAACTAGCGGGAGTGGATCCTACAATGAGCAGTTCTTC	CSVEGGGTSGSGSYNEQFF
many	TRBV6-1	TRBJ2-7	.	TGTGCCAGCGGGAGGCCTTTCTACGAGCAGTACTTC	CASGRPFYEQYF
many	TRBV9	TRBJ2-5	TRBD1	TGTGCCAGCAGCGCCCTGCCAACAGGGGAATCGGAGACCCAGTACTTC	CASSALPTGESETQYF
many	TRBV29-1	TRBJ1-1	.	TGCAGCGGTAGTGCGGGGATGAACACTGAAGCTTTCTTT	CSGSAGMNTEAFF
many	TRBV6-1	TRBJ2-5	TRBD1	TGTGCCAGCAGTGAAGGGACAGGGTCCACCCAAGAGACCCAGTACTTC	CASSEGTGSTQETQYF
few	TRBV20-1	TRBJ2-4	.	TGCAGTGCTAGTGTGGGGGCCCAAAACATTCAGTACTTC	CSASVGAQNIQYF
many	TRBV15	TRBJ1-1	.	TGTGCCACCAGCGAGCGATATATGACTGATATGAACACTGAAGCTTTCTTT	CATSERYMTDMNTEAFF
.	TRBV20-1	TRBJ2-2	.	TGCAGTGCTAGAGATTTTGGACGTACCGGGGAGCTGTTTTTT	CSARDFGRTGELFF
many	TRBV27	TRBJ2-2	.	TGTGCCAGCAGTTTATCGAACACCGGGGAGCTGTTTTTT	CASSLSNTGELFF
few	TRBV7-8	TRBJ2-7	.	TGTGCCAGCAGCTCACGACGACTATTTTCCGGGACACACTCCTACGAGCAGTACTTC	CASSSRRLFSGTHSYEQYF
many	TRBV28	TRBJ2-5	.	TGTGCCAGCAGTTTAGGCGGGTTCCAAGAGACCCAGTACTTC	CASSLGGFQETQYF
.	TRBV6-5	TRBJ2-7	.	TGTGCCGGCAGTTCCCTCGGGGGGCCCAGGTCCTACGAGCAGTACTTC	CAGSSLGGPRSYEQYF
.	TRBV18	TRBJ1-2	.	TGTGCCAGCTCCGCCTTTAAGGGTAGATACTATGGCTACACCTTC	CASSAFKGRYYGYTF
many	TRBV6-2/TRBV6-3	TRBJ2-5	.	TGTGCCAGCAGTTACGTTTGGCCCCCCCAACAAGAGACCCAGTACTTC	CASSYVWPPQQETQYF
.	TRBV29-1	TRBJ1-1	.	TGCAGCGTAGAAACAGGGTTTGGAACTGAAGCTTTCTTT	CSVETGFGTEAFF
many	TRBV27	TRBJ2-2	.	TGTGCCAGCAGTTTAAATTCGGCAAGAATGGCGGACACCGGGGAGCTGTTTTTT	CASSLNSARMADTGELFF
few	TRBV7-2	TRBJ1-2	.	TGTGCCAGCAGCTTAGACAGCTCGACGGGCTACACCTTC	CASSLDSSTGYTF
many	TRBV11-2	TRBJ2-7	.	TGTGCCAGCAGCTTAGATAAAACAGGTTACTCCTACGAGCAGTACTTC	CASSLDKTGYSYEQYF
once	TRBV19	TRBJ1-3	TRBD1	TGTGCCAGTAGCTTTACGACAGGGGCCGTCCACGACACCATATATTTT	CASSFTTGAVHDTIYF
.	TRBV19	TRBJ2-1	.	TGTGCCAGTCAGGGACCGGGCCAACTGGTCGGCAATGAGCAGTTCTTC	CASQGPGQLVGNEQFF
many	TRBV28	TRBJ2-7	TRBD2	TGTGCCAGCAGTTTCCCGCCTAGCGGATCCTCCTACGAGCAGTACTTC	CASSFPPSGSSYEQYF
few	TRBV14	TRBJ1-1	.	TGTGCCAGCAGCCAGAGGAGACAGGCCACCCCGAACACTGAAGCTTTCTTT	CASSQRRQATPNTEAFF
.	TRBV6-9	TRBJ1-2	TRBD1	TGTGCCAGCAGTTATAGTTCCCCCGGGACAGGGTTCTATGGCTACACCTTC	CASSYSSPGTGFYGYTF
few	TRBV24-1	TRBJ2-2	.	TGTGCCACCAGTGGACCGGAACTCACCGGGGAGCTGTTTTTT	CATSGPELTGELFF
few	TRBV28	TRBJ2-1	TRBD1	TGTGCCAGCAGTGCCCGACAGGGGTTACCCTACAATGAGCAGTTCTTC	CASSARQGLPYNEQFF
few	TRBV20-1	TRBJ2-1	.	TGCAGTGCTCCCCCTAGCGCGGGCAATGAGCAGTTCTTC	CSAPPSAGNEQFF
many	TRBV6-1	TRBJ1-2	.	TGTGCCAGCAGTGGAACATGGGACTCCCAGCATGGCTACACCTTC	CASSGTWDSQHGYTF
many	TRBV15	TRBJ2-5	TRBD1	TGTGCCACCAGCAGCAGGGGGTACGACGCCCAGTACTTC	CATSSRGYDAQYF
few	TRBV6-1	TRBJ2-5	.	TGTGCCAGCAGTGAAGACTCAGGGCCGGAGACCCAGTACTTC	CASSEDSGPETQYF
.	TRBV28	TRBJ2-3	.	TGTGCCAGCAGTTTGCAGCGGAGTTCCACAGATACGCAGTATTTT	CASSLQRSSTDTQYF
.	TRBV5-7	TRBJ1-5	.	TGTGCCAGCAGCCTACGGAATTTCCCGGCTCGAGGCAATCAGCCCCAGCATTTT	CASSLRNFPARGNQPQHF
few	TRBV5-1	TRBJ2-4	TRBD2	TGCGCCAGCAGCTTGGATCGGCTAGCGGGAGGGCGGGCGTTGTTAGGCAAAAACATTCAGTACTTC	CASSLDRLAGGRALLGKNIQYF
.	TRBV5-1	TRBJ2-5	TRBD2	TGCGCCAGCAGCTTGGGACTAGCGGGTCACCAAGAGACCCAGTACTTC	CASSLGLAGHQETQYF
.	TRBV5-1	TRBJ2-7	.	TGCGCCAGCAGCTTGTCTAGCTTCTCCTACGAGCAGTACTTC	CASSLSSFSYEQYF
.	TRBV6-1	TRBJ2-5	.	TGTGCCAGCAGTGGGGGAGGTTTGACAGATATAGGACCGGGGGCGACCCAGTACTTC	CASSGGGLTDIGPGATQYF
many	TRBV28	TRBJ2-7	TRBD1	TGTGCCAGCAGTCACAGGGGGCAGTACGAGCAGTACTTC	CASSHRGQYEQYF
.	TRBV18	TRBJ2-2	.	TGTGCCAGCTCACCACGGAAACGGATCACCGGGGAGCTGTTTTTT	CASSPRKRITGELFF
many	TRBV6-1	TRBJ1-5	TRBD1	TGTGCCAGCAGCAGACAGGGGGCTCCCAATCAGCCCCAGCATTTT	CASSRQGAPNQPQHF
.	TRBV7-9	TRBJ2-5	.	TGTGCCAGCAGCTTGTCAGGGTGGCAAGAGACCCAGTACTTC	CASSLSGWQETQYF
many	TRBV28	TRBJ2-5	.	TGTGCCAGCCGCACCCCCTGGACAGCGCATAACCAAGAGACCCAGTACTTC	CASRTPWTAHNQETQYF
.	TRBV15	TRBJ2-7	.	TGTGCCACTACCCAGAAAAACAGGGACTACGAGCAGTACTTC	CATTQKNRDYEQYF
few	TRBV6-5	TRBJ2-5	.	TGTGCCAGCAGTTTTTCCCGGGCAGGATTGGGAGAGACCCAGTACTTC	CASSFSRAGLGETQYF
many	TRBV28	TRBJ1-2	.	TGTGCCAGCAGTTTTTCCCGGTATGGCTACACCTTC	CASSFSRYGYTF
few	TRBV6-2/TRBV6-3	TRBJ1-4	.	TGTGCCAGCAAAGAGTGGGCTAATGAAAAACTGTTTTTT	CASKEWANEKLFF
many	TRBV27	TRBJ2-5	.	TGTGCCAGCAGTTTGGGGGCCGCCCGGGAGACCCAGTACTTC	CASSLGAARETQYF
many	TRBV7-9	TRBJ2-1	.	TGTGCCAGCAGCTTTGACCGGGGGGCTGATCAGTTCTTC	CASSFDRGADQFF
.	TRBV5-6	TRBJ1-3	.	TGTGCCAGCAGCTTGGTTGGGACCCCACGCGACACCATATATTTT	CASSLVGTPRDTIYF
many	TRBV6-1	TRBJ2-7	.	TGTGCCAGCAGAATGGGAGGCGTCCCCTACGAGCAGTACTTC	CASRMGGVPYEQYF